Following are 28 T cell receptor beta chains from one sample sequenced in a study of regulatory T cells in long-lasting Graves disease. The TCR beta library used iRepertoire HTBI primers with Arm-PCR amplification of CDR3. TCRdb redid the calling of the multiplex PCR reads with MiXCR, one entry per CDR3 protein. Of around 500,000 distinct CDR3 sequences listed, roughly 20% are singletons. Specified time point: persistent/refractory GD, antithyroid drugs over 5 years with positive TRAb. PBMCs provided the RNA from which the TCR library was made. The material was peripheral blood mononuclear cells (PBMCs), obtained when the disease was refractory, from a patient treated with antithyroid drugs. The receptors originated from a female donor with Graves disease.

The sample holds many counts of this clonotype. This chain connects TRBV20-1 to TRBJ1-1; D is unclear. The CDR3 runs 12 residues. Germline CDR1 and CDR2: DFQATT and SNEGSKA (reference sequence). V lost 0 bases to trimming and J lost 1 base, with 3 bases between them. The CDR3 sequence is CSARDRNTEAFF. The CDR3 DNA reads as TGCAGTGCTAGAGACAGGAACACTGAAGCTTTCTTT.

The chain has TRBV20-1 and TRBJ2-7; the D is unclear. CDR3 length: 12 residues. Germline CDR1 DFQATT, CDR2 SNEGSKA (reference sequence). The V end was cut by 4 bases, the J end by 2 bases, with 9 bases between. CDR3 residues: CSAKEWTYEQYF. The CDR3 coding sequence is TGCAGTGCTAAAGAATGGACCTACGAGCAGTACTTC.

The J gene is TRBJ2-1, the V gene TRBV28, with D perhaps assigned TRBD1 or TRBD2 (5 bases each). Germline CDR1 is MDHEN and CDR2 is SYDVKM. Deletions cut 6 bases from V and 8 bases from J, with 11 bases between. The CDR3 length is 12 residues. DNA of the CDR3: TGTGCCAGCAGCGGGGCGAAGGATGAGCAGTTCTTC. Translation gives CASSGAKDEQFF. Variable domain in full (rest from reference TRBV28 and TRBJ2-1): DVKVTQSSRYLVKRTGEKVFLECVQDMDHENMFWYRQDPGLGLRLIYFSYDVKMKEKGDIPEGYSVSREKKERFSLILESASTNQTSMYLCASSGAKDEQFFGPGTRLTVL.

This clonotype was counted at least ten times. The chain combines TRBV10-3 with TRBJ1-6; D is ambiguous. V was pared by 0 bases and J by 7 bases, with 10 bases between. CDR3 length equals 15 residues. The germline CDR1 and CDR2 sequences are ENHRY and SYGVKD. The CDR3 bases are TGTGCCATCAGTGAGTCGTTCGGACGCAATTCACCCCTCCACTTT. As protein: CAISESFGRNSPLHF.

As for this clonotype: At one of its ends the junction is not consistent with the germline gene, which may arise from a read error. The gene calls are TRBV12-3 or TRBV12-4 and TRBJ1-1; TRBD1 is a possible D gene (5 bases). The CDR3 spans 14 residues. Here the CDR3 reads CVSGPRQRNTEAFF. The CDR3 DNA follows: TGTGTCAGCGGTCCAAGACAGAGGAACACTGAAGCTTTCTTT.

V usage is TRBV5-1 and J usage is TRBJ2-3, with no clear D. Trimming left V 5 bases short and J 5 bases short, with 12 bases between. Per the germline V gene, CDR1 is SGHRS and CDR2 is YFSETQ. The CDR3 sequence is 13 residues long. In DNA, the CDR3 is TGCGCCAGCAGACGGGTCCCCGGAGATACGCAGTATTTT. Translating gives CASRRVPGDTQYF.

The CDR3: CASSPRDHSGNTIYF. CDR3 coding DNA: TGCGCCAGCAGCCCACGGGACCACTCTGGAAACACCATATATTTT. The chain uses TRBV5-1 and TRBJ1-3; D may be TRBD1 (5 bases). The V gene lost 4 bases and the J gene lost 0 bases, with 11 bases spanning the gap. The CDR3 has 15 amino acids. CDR1 and CDR2 (germline): SGHRS, YFSETQ.

The chain joins TRBV6-4 to TRBJ1-5; D perhaps matches TRBD1 (5 bases). The CDR3 loop spans 14 amino acids. The germline V gene has CDR1 MRHNA and CDR2 SNTAGT. Trimming took off 4 bases at V and 0 bases at J, with 7 bases between the two ends. The CDR3 protein is CASSGQYSNQPQHF. CDR3 sequence (DNA): TGTGCCAGCAGTGGACAGTATAGCAATCAGCCCCAGCATTTT.

The V and J genes are TRBV30 and TRBJ2-7; possibly TRBD1 or TRBD2 for D (5 bases each). The CDR3 runs to 13 residues. V was pared by 2 bases and J by 3 bases, with 11 bases between. In germline, CDR1 is GTSNPN, CDR2 SVGIG (reference sequence). CDR3 protein: CAWSWDGDYEQYF. The CDR3 DNA follows: TGTGCCTGGAGTTGGGACGGTGACTACGAGCAGTACTTC. The variable domain in full, completed from reference TRBV30 and TRBJ2-7, reads SQTIHQWPATLVQPVGSPLSLECTVEGTSNPNLYWYRQAAGRGLQLLFYSVGIGQISSEVPQNLSASRPQDRQFILSSKKLLLSDSGFYLCAWSWDGDYEQYFGPGTRLTVT.

Concerning this clonotype itself: A read error is likely, as this CDR3 ends without the conserved phenylalanine or tryptophan. J is TRBJ2-7 and V is TRBV6-1, with D perhaps TRBD1 or TRBD2 (5 bases each). Germline-derived CDR1 and CDR2 are MNHNS and SASEGT. There are 15 residues in the CDR3. V lost 5 bases and J 0 bases, leaving 14 bases between the germline ends. DNA of the CDR3: TGTGCCAGCAGTTATCTGGGACCGAGCTCCTACGAGCAGTACCTC. Amino acids: CASSYLGPSSYEQYL.

The gene calls are TRBV5-1 and TRBJ1-6; the D gene is possibly TRBD1 (5 bases). The CDR3 sequence is 16 residues long. Germline lookup yields CDR1 SGHRS and CDR2 YFSETQ. Trimming shortened V by 2 bases and J by 4 bases, and 13 bases separated the two germline ends. The DNA for the CDR3 is TGCGCCAGCAGCTTAGGATCGGGGCTGTATAATTCACCCCTCCACTTT. Translation: CASSLGSGLYNSPLHF.

The rearrangement links TRBV20-1 to TRBJ2-7; D possibly corresponds to TRBD2 (6 bases). V was pared by 0 bases and J by 3 bases, with 12 bases between. This CDR3 is built from 14 residues. Per germline, CDR1 DFQATT and CDR2 SNEGSKA (reference sequence). The CDR3 is CSARDRDWNYEQYF. In DNA, the CDR3 is TGCAGTGCTAGAGACCGGGACTGGAACTACGAGCAGTACTTC.

This clonotype was counted once. The rearrangement links TRBV24-1 to TRBJ2-3, with D possibly matching TRBD1 (6 bases). Trimming stripped 5 bases from V and 2 bases from J, with 13 bases between. This CDR3 has 15 amino acids. CDR1 and CDR2 (germline): KGHDR, SFDVKD. CDR3 residues: CATSAGVHYTDTQYF. The CDR3 DNA sequence: TGTGCCACCAGTGCAGGGGTCCATTACACAGATACGCAGTATTTT.

This clonotype was observed many times. The V call is TRBV12-3 or TRBV12-4, the J call TRBJ2-6; TRBD2 agrees at 7 bases. The CDR3 sequence is 15 residues long. J lost 2 bases, V lost 6 bases, and 4 bases had no gene match. CDR3 DNA sequence: TGTGCCAGCAGGGACCGGGGGGCTGGGGCCAACGTCCTGACTTTC. It is translated as CASRDRGAGANVLTF.

As for this clonotype: One end of the junction varies from germline; a read error may be responsible. In nucleotides, the CDR3 is TGTGCCAGCAGCTCCGGGCCTGGAAGCACCATATATTTT. This gives the protein CASSSGPGSTIYF. The J gene is TRBJ1-3, the V gene TRBV11-2; D remains unclear. The V gene's germline CDR1 is SGHAT and CDR2 FQNNGV. CDR3 length: 13 residues.

The sample holds a few counts of this clonotype. V is TRBV19 and J is TRBJ1-5; D uncertain. Germline lookup yields CDR1 LNHDA and CDR2 SQIVND (reference sequence). Trimming took 5 bases from V and 7 from J, leaving 12 bases between them. This CDR3 comprises 13 residues. The CDR3 coding sequence is TGTGCCAGTAGTGAATGGGTTACCCAGCCCCAGCATTTT. This sequence encodes CASSEWVTQPQHF.

The rearrangement joins TRBV4-1 to TRBJ2-5; D call uncertain. In germline, CDR1 is MGHRA, CDR2 YSYEKL. Between the trimmed V and J ends, which lost 0 bases and 5 bases, there was a span of 10 bases. The CDR3 extends over 14 amino acids. The CDR3 sequence is CASSQDDLAETQYF. CDR3 sequence (DNA): TGCGCCAGCAGCCAAGATGACCTTGCGGAGACCCAGTACTTC.

This clonotype came up a few times. The chain recombines TRBV29-1 with TRBJ2-2; D may be TRBD2 (6 bases). Per germline, CDR1 SQVTM and CDR2 ANQGSEA. This CDR3 has 14 amino acids. Deletions cut 4 bases from V and 8 bases from J, with 17 bases between. In DNA, the CDR3 is TGCAGCGTTGGGAGGAGGGGCGGTATTGGGGAGCTGTTTTTT. Translation gives CSVGRRGGIGELFF.

There are many counts of this clonotype. This sequence joins TRBV15 and TRBJ2-7; D unresolved. With 4 bases removed from V and 5 bases from J, the gap between germline ends came to 12 bases. The CDR3 extends over 13 amino acids. Germline V gene data show CDR1 as LNHNV and CDR2 as YYDKDF (reference sequence). DNA of the CDR3: TGTGCCACCAGCACCGGGCTGTTAAACGAGCAGTACTTC. Its translation: CATSTGLLNEQYF.

This clonotype was detected many times. The chain carries TRBV6-1 and TRBJ1-3; D is perhaps TRBD1 (5 bases). V was cut by 7 bases and J by 2 bases, with 9 bases left in between. The CDR3 totals 13 residues. Germline CDR1 reads MNHNS; CDR2 reads SASEGT. The CDR3 loop reads CASTDSPGNTIYF. CDR3 coding DNA: TGTGCCAGCACCGACAGCCCTGGAAACACCATATATTTT.

This clonotype was seen a handful of times. The chain links TRBV20-1 to TRBJ2-1, with 7 bases matching TRBD2. The CDR3 has 13 amino acids. Germline lookup yields CDR1 DFQATT and CDR2 SNEGSKA (reference sequence). The V and J ends lost 2 bases and 6 bases, in that order; junction bases with no gene match: 4. CDR3 in amino acids: CSARSGATNEQFF. The CDR3 bases are TGCAGTGCTAGAAGCGGGGCCACCAATGAGCAGTTCTTC.

This chain connects TRBV11-2 to TRBJ2-1; D call uncertain. The CDR3 spans 14 residues. The V and J ends lost 2 bases and 6 bases respectively, with 11 bases between them. Germline V gene sequence: CDR1 SGHAT, CDR2 FQNNGV. In DNA form, the CDR3 reads TGTGCCAGCAGCTTACCTTACGGAATCAATGAGCAGTTCTTC. It yields the protein CASSLPYGINEQFF.

There are many counts of this clonotype. V gene TRBV9 combines with J gene TRBJ1-4; no clear D. The CDR3 extends over 13 amino acids. Per germline, CDR1 SGDLS and CDR2 YYNGEE. V lost 3 bases and J 8 bases, leaving 11 bases between the germline ends. In nucleotides, the CDR3 is TGTGCCAGCAGCGCCTCTCCCGGAGAAAAACTGTTTTTT. Its protein product is CASSASPGEKLFF. Full variable domain (remainder filled in from reference TRBV9 and TRBJ1-4): DSGVTQTPKHLITATGQRVTLRCSPRSGDLSVYWYQQSLDQGLQFLIQYYNGEERAKGNILERFSAQQFPDLHSELNLSSLELGDSALYFCASSASPGEKLFFGSGTQLSVL.

This clonotype has a count of ten or more. CDR3 nucleotide sequence: TGTGCCAGCAGTTTACCTGGGGAGAATCAGCCCCAGCATTTT. Residues: CASSLPGENQPQHF. The chain carries TRBV28 and TRBJ1-5; D not certain. The CDR3 has 14 residues. Germline V lookup: CDR1 MDHEN, CDR2 SYDVKM. V was pared by 2 bases and J by 4 bases, with 9 bases between.

Notes on this clonotype: A single base separates this from a much larger clone, so it may be a read error. J is TRBJ1-1 and V is TRBV13; no firm D call. The V gene's germline CDR1 is PRHDT and CDR2 FYEKMQ (reference sequence). This CDR3 contains 13 residues. Trimming cost V 4 bases and J 4 bases, with 10 bases left between them. The DNA of the CDR3 is TGTGCCAGCAGCTCTTCGAGTGCCACTGAAGCTTTCTTT. It encodes CASSSSSATEAFF.

V and J are TRBV13 and TRBJ1-1; 7 positions match TRBD1. CDR1 is PRHDT and CDR2 is FYEKMQ in the germline V gene (reference sequence). Germline trimming cut 7 bases from V and 6 bases from J; bases unmatched to any gene: 8. The CDR3 loop spans 13 amino acids. The CDR3 spells CASKLGTVSEAFF. The CDR3 DNA sequence: TGTGCCAGCAAACTCGGGACAGTATCTGAAGCTTTCTTT.

This clonotype showed up just a few times. CDR3 amino acids: CAWSPSGGYGETQYF. The CDR3, as DNA: TGTGCCTGGAGTCCCAGCGGGGGCTATGGAGAGACCCAGTACTTC. V and J are TRBV30 and TRBJ2-5; TRBD2 matches at 8 bases. The germline V gene has CDR1 GTSNPN and CDR2 SVGIG (reference sequence). V lost 2 bases to trimming and J lost 4 bases; unmatched junction nucleotides: 9. The CDR3 sequence is 15 residues long.

This clonotype has at least ten counts. The genes are TRBV10-3 and TRBJ1-2; TRBD1 might be the D (5 bases). This CDR3 spans 15 amino acids. V dropped 6 bases and J dropped 7 bases, with 21 bases sitting between them. Looked up from germline, CDR1 is ENHRY and CDR2 is SYGVKD. CDR3 residues: CAIRPQGGALVGYTF. CDR3 coding DNA: TGTGCCATCAGGCCGCAGGGAGGGGCCTTGGTTGGCTACACCTTC.